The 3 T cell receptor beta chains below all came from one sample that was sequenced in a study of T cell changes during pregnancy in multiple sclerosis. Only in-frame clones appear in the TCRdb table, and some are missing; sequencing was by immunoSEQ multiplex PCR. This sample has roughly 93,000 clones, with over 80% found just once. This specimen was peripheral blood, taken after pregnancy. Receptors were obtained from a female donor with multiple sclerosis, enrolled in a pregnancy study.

The CDR3 bases are TGCAGCGTTGGGAGGAGCCCCGACCTCGAAGCTTTCTTT. Amino acid sequence: CSVGRSPDLEAFF. V is TRBV29-1 and J is TRBJ1-1, with no clear D. CDR3 length equals 13 residues. Trimming left V 4 bases short and J 8 bases short, with 17 bases between. CDR1 is SQVTM, CDR2 ANQGSEA, per germline.

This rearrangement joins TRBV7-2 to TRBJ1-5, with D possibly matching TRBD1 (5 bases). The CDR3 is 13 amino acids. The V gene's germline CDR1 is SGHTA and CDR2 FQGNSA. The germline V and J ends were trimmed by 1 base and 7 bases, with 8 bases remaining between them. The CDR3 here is CASSLGQGQPQHF. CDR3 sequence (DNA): TGTGCCAGCAGCTTAGGTCAGGGCCAGCCCCAGCATTTT.

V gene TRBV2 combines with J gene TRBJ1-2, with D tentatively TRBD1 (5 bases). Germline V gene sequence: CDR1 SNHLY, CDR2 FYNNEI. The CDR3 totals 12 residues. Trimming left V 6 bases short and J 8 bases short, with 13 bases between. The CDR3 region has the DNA TGTGCCAGCAGGGGGCAAGACAACGGCTACACCTTC. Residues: CASRGQDNGYTF.